This T cell receptor beta chain came from a study of cytomegalovirus exposure and HLA in healthy donors. Study overall: It was reported in a later analysis that the same platform had been used for the 90 to 150 validation repertoires as for the 666 first-cohort repertoires.

The CDR3 is 13 amino acids. The germline V gene has CDR1 LNHDA and CDR2 SQIVND (reference sequence). The germline V and J ends were trimmed by 5 bases and 9 bases, with 14 bases remaining between them. A note on this clone: Its antigen is still unknown.

Notes on the study in general: First-cohort TCR clusters tended to co-occur in the 120 or so validation repertoires, a later analysis found. In vitro confirmation showed three CMV-associated chains to be CMV antigen specific. Some TCR beta chains (164 of them) were listed as cytomegalovirus-associated.

Some clones are missing from TCRdb's copy, which holds only in-frame ones; the method was immunoSEQ multiplex PCR. The sample gives a few hundred thousand clones, approximately 80% of which show up once; around 15% is in the top ten. The rearrangement links TRBV19 to TRBJ1-5; D is undetermined. This TCR derives from a woman under 40 in good health and CMV-seropositive. Sequencing was performed on PBMCs. CDR3 sequence reads: CASSGVQLLPQHF. CDR3 sequence (DNA): TGTGCCAGTAGTGGGGTGCAACTGCTGCCCCAGCATTTT.